The present TCR beta chain was sequenced within a study of blood T cell repertoires in COVID-19. Across the whole study: Sources were T cells, B-cell-depleted T cells, or PBMCs; the material itself was cDNA or gDNA.

Sequenced by immunoSEQ multiplex PCR; TCRdb stores in-frame clones only, minus some. The profile shows approximately 230,000 clones, nearly 90% of them singletons. Germline CDR1 reads LNHDA; CDR2 reads SQIVND (reference sequence). V was clipped by 5 bases and J by 6 bases; unmatched bases: 7. The CDR3 is 16 amino acids. The gene calls are TRBV19 and TRBJ2-2, with 12 bases that match TRBD2. The sample was peripheral blood. The receptor's source is a man aged 18 to 30 with active or convalescent COVID-19. CDR3 sequence: CASSSPTSGGPGELFF. CDR3 coding DNA: TGTGCCAGTAGTTCCCCTACTAGCGGGGGGCCCGGGGAGCTGTTTTTT.